This T cell receptor (beta chain) derives from a study of blood T cell repertoires in COVID-19. Study-wide context: Both acute and convalescent COVID-19 samples were obtained from the United States, Italy and Spain. Sample material is recorded as cDNA or gDNA derived from T cells, B-cell-depleted T cells, or PBMCs.

CDR1 SGHAT and CDR2 FQNNGV come from the germline V gene. CDR3 length: 18 residues. V was trimmed by 1 base and J by 8 bases, leaving 21 bases between them. Clones were sequenced by immunoSEQ multiplex PCR, and TCRdb holds only the in-frame ones, with some missing. The sample records roughly 150,000 clones, 89% being singletons. The sequencing input was peripheral blood. The V and J genes are TRBV11-2 and TRBJ1-6; D may be TRBD1 (6 bases). This sequence originates from a man between 60 and 75 years old with acute or convalescent COVID-19. CDR3 nucleotides: TGTGCCAGCAGCTTAGCTTTCAGGGGCGCGACACGGGATTCACCCCTCCACTTT. It specifies CASSLAFRGATRDSPLHF.